This T cell receptor (beta chain) was captured in a study of T cell changes during pregnancy in multiple sclerosis. Sequencing was performed with immunoSEQ multiplex PCR; in TCRdb, only in-frame clones are kept and a portion is missing. The table lists 39,000 or so clones, over 90% of them singletons, with under 0.45% in the top ten. Per the germline V gene, CDR1 is KGHSH and CDR2 is LQKENI. The CDR3 spans 16 residues. The V segment lost 3 bases and the J segment 7 bases; nucleotides outside the gene matches: 7. This clonotype originated in a female donor in good health, enrolled as a control in a pregnancy study. Source: CD4+ T cells from peripheral blood mononuclear cells, taken after pregnancy. J is TRBJ2-3 and V is TRBV18, with 13 bases aligning to TRBD2. CDR3 bases: TGTGCCAGCTCACCCCTACTAGCGGGGGGGCTAAATACGCAGTATTTT. This encodes CASSPLLAGGLNTQYF.